This TCR beta chain was obtained from a study of cytomegalovirus exposure and HLA in healthy donors. For the study at large: Earlier sequencing of 150 million to 200 million T cells yielded roughly 120 million unique TCR beta sequences. Regarding the study as a whole: A reported reduction in N-insertions relative to the approximately 690-donor mean was seen in an Asian-associated ancestry cluster in a later analysis. A later analysis found TCR association rates differed by HLA locus, highest for DRB1 and lowest for HLA-C.

CDR3 length: 15 residues. Trimming shortened V by 6 bases and J by 7 bases, and 18 bases separated the two germline ends. CDR1 is MDHEN and CDR2 is SYDVKM in the germline V gene. The PCR used 60 Vbeta and 13 Jbeta primers. Study processing details: In a later analysis, the count reached some 88 million unique TCR beta chains, with approximately 11 million shared. The method was immunoSEQ multiplex PCR; TCRdb's version includes in-frame clones alone and lacks a portion of them. V and J calls plus clone size are reproduced from that table; the DNA served to infer D and trimming. The data contain some 200,000 clones, 75% to 85% of them singletons. In regard to this clone: Its antigen is currently unknown.

This chain connects TRBV28 to TRBJ2-2, with a possible D match to TRBD1 (8 bases). This receptor was identified in an older woman in good health and CMV-seropositive. The material sequenced was PBMCs. CDR3 loop: CASSLNRGGIGELFF. The CDR3 coding sequence is TGTGCCAGCAGCCTAAACAGGGGGGGAATCGGGGAGCTGTTTTTT.